This T cell receptor (beta chain) was recorded in a study of blood T cell repertoires in COVID-19. Looking at the study overall: Acute and convalescent COVID-19 specimens originated in the United States, Italy and Spain.

Original processing notes: Estimation of nucleated cell counts was performed using reference gene primer amplification. Assay: immunoSEQ multiplex PCR; the TCRdb copy retains only in-frame clones and omits some. V and J calls and clone size are copied from that table; D and trimming were computed from the DNA. The sample records fewer than 300,000 clones, 80% to 95% being singletons. Sequenced material: peripheral blood. This receptor was identified in a young adult with COVID-19, enrolled during active disease.

The CDR3: CASSYKSQMNTEAFF. The CDR3 nucleotides read TGTGCCAGCAGTTATAAAAGCCAAATGAACACTGAAGCTTTCTTT. The gene calls are TRBV28 and TRBJ1-1; D gene unclear. CDR3 length: 15 residues. V was cut by 4 bases and J by 0 bases, with 12 bases left in between. Germline CDR1 is MDHEN and CDR2 is SYDVKM.